This T cell receptor (beta chain) comes out of a study of cytomegalovirus exposure and HLA in healthy donors. V lost 5 bases, J lost 5 bases, and 19 bases lay in between. The length of the CDR3 is 15 residues. CDR1 and CDR2 from the germline V gene are PRHDT and FYEKMQ (reference sequence). Primers: 60 Vbeta forward and 13 Jbeta reverse. Data came from immunoSEQ multiplex PCR; TCRdb stores just in-frame clones and leaves some out. There are some 96,000 clones in the sample; roughly four fifths occur only once, and around 17% lies in the top ten. Remarks on this clone: The target antigen is unknown.

Broader study findings: An analysis done earlier found most TCR beta V segments productive about 87% or about 30% of the time.

The receptor comes from a woman aged 55-75 years in good health and CMV-seropositive. The source material was PBMCs. This sequence joins TRBV13 and TRBJ2-7; TRBD2 is a possible D gene (6 bases). CDR3 coding DNA: TGTGCCAGCAGCCCGGTCTGGGGGGATGAAGACGAGCAGTACTTC. Residues: CASSPVWGDEDEQYF.